Each of the 5 T cell receptor beta chains below was sequenced from the same sample in a study of blood T cell repertoires in COVID-19. Assay used: immunoSEQ multiplex PCR; TCRdb lists only in-frame clones, some missing. Found here are about 110,000 clones, approximately 80% of them singletons; the top ten hold 14% to 15%. Source material: peripheral blood. The source of these receptors is a woman aged 55-70 years with acute or convalescent COVID-19.

The V and J genes are TRBV4-2 and TRBJ2-7; 10 nucleotides agree with TRBD2. The germline V gene encodes CDR1 LGHNA and CDR2 YNFKEQ. Unmatched junction bases numbered 6, after V lost 0 bases and J lost 7 bases. This CDR3 contains 15 residues. This CDR3 reads CASSQEEISGREQYF. The CDR3 DNA reads as TGTGCCAGCAGCCAAGAGGAGATTAGCGGGAGGGAGCAGTACTTC.

The CDR3 is CASSLSYTDTQYF. CDR3 nucleotide sequence: TGTGCCAGCAGCTTGTCCTACACAGATACGCAGTATTTT. V gene TRBV11-2 combines with J gene TRBJ2-3, with D unclear. Germline loops: CDR1 SGHAT, CDR2 FQNNGV. Trimming left V 3 bases short and J 2 bases short, with 6 bases between. This CDR3 has 13 residues.

This clone was counted once. The chain is built from TRBV7-2 and TRBJ1-2; no clear D gene. Germline values: CDR1 SGHTA, CDR2 FQGNSA. The CDR3 is 13 residues long. V lost 5 bases and J 4 bases, leaving 11 bases between the germline ends. For the CDR3, the DNA is TGTGCCAGCAGCCTAGACTCAAGCTATGGCTACACCTTC. Protein: CASSLDSSYGYTF.

The gene calls are TRBV5-1 and TRBJ2-7; D is unresolved. Trimming pared 0 bases from V and 2 bases from J, leaving 15 bases between. The CDR3 extends over 16 amino acids. CDR1 is SGHRS and CDR2 is YFSETQ in the germline V gene. DNA of the CDR3: TGCGCCAGCAGCTTGGCTCGGTCCCCTTCTCCCTACGAGCAGTACTTC. This translates into CASSLARSPSPYEQYF.

V gene TRBV9 combines with J gene TRBJ2-7; 9 bases map to TRBD1. This CDR3 is 13 amino acids long. Germline V gene lookup returns CDR1 SGDLS and CDR2 YYNGEE. Losses at the gene ends were 4 bases for V and 6 bases for J; bases not matched to a gene: 5. CDR3: CASSIGQGTEQYF. The DNA of the CDR3 is TGTGCCAGCAGCATTGGACAGGGGACCGAGCAGTACTTC.